This TCR beta chain was sequenced for a study of human CD4 T cells and Enterobacteriaceae (dated by TCRdb to 2019 to 2021). Broadly, across the study: The bacteria used for stimulation were E. coli, K. pneumoniae, E. aerogenes, S. flexneri, S. sonnei, S. typhimurium and S. aureus, and the bacteria were heat-inactivated after culture. Study-wide conclusions, independent of this receptor: Clonotypes shared across Enterobacteriaceae cultures accounted for roughly 26-49% of unique rearrangements but roughly 66-95% of templates, whereas sharing with control bacteria was rare. Enterobacteriaceae-reactive repertoires were polyclonal but contained fewer clonotypes than S. aureus- or M. tuberculosis-reactive repertoires, and they co-clustered together.

With regard to this clone: Per-base qualities were not stored, and no clone one base away is much larger.

After about 6-7 days, proliferating activated T cells were FACS-sorted as CFSE-low CD25+ ICOS+ cells. Sorted memory CD4+ T cells were CFSE-labeled and cultured at a 2:1 ratio with irradiated autologous monocytes pulsed with antigen. Memory CD4+ T cells were FACS-sorted on a FACSAria III to over 98% purity as all CD4+ cells other than CD45RA+CCR7+CD95- naive cells. Blood from healthy donors came from blood donation centers in Switzerland. Total CD4+ T cells and monocytes were enriched by positive selection with CD4 and CD14 magnetic microbeads. CD8+, CD14+, CD16+, CD56+, CD19+ and CD25-bright cells were excluded before sorting. The bacteria were heat-inactivated at 60 degrees C for approximately 2 hours and added at approximately 2 particles per monocyte, and M. tuberculosis lysate was used at approximately 2.7 ug/ml. TCR Vbeta genes were sequenced from CFSE-low memory CD4+ T cells that proliferated after primary stimulation with Enterobacteriaceae or control bacteria. Each bacteria-reactive repertoire was analyzed in two to four different donors across two independent experiments. Peripheral blood mononuclear cells were isolated from donor blood using Ficoll-Paque Plus.

CFSE-low antigen-reactive cultures were sequenced at survey level, with detection sensitivity of one cell in 40,000. The QIAamp DNA Micro Kit was used to extract genomic DNA from cell pellets, and spectrophotometry was used to check the DNA quantity and purity. Amplification of TCR Vbeta CDR3 regions was performed with the immunoSEQ multiplex PCR assay. Amplicons were sequenced on the Illumina HiSeq platform. The retrieved sequences were 87 nucleotides long and included the CDR3 region. In the original analysis: A clonotype was defined as a unique productive TCR Vbeta nucleotide sequence and was quantified by productive template frequency from ImmunoSEQ Analyzer V3.0. A threshold set at the top 5th percentile of each frequency-ranked repertoire was used to define expanded clonotypes. The R package fossil was used to compute repertoire overlap as Chao-Jaccard, and the R package MASS was used to visualize the overlap by nonmetric multidimensional scaling. In its TCRdb copy, this immuneACCESS table keeps in-frame sequences only and misses some clones. Where compared with another copy, unresolved V genes explain less than half of these, and the others have no known cause. From that table come the V and J calls and clone size; the DNA was used to work out D and trimming. The sample records under 700 clones, roughly 32% of which are singletons. Less than 40% of the sample goes to the ten largest clones.

The receptor comes from a human donor in good health. The sample taken for sequencing was bacteria-reactive CD4+ T cells grown in culture. The sample's cell subset or site label, decoded: CFSE-low proliferating memory CD4 T cells sorted after in vitro stimulation with a heat-inactivated bacterium or M. tuberculosis lysate.

The DNA sequence is TGTGCCAGCAGTAACAGAGAAGCTTTCTTT. It specifies CASSNREAFF. Rearrangement joined TRBV28 to TRBJ1-1; no confident D gene assignment can be made. As encoded in the germline V gene, CDR1 is MDHEN while CDR2 is SYDVKM. V drops 5 bases and J drops 8 bases, leaving 6 bases in between. The CDR3 measures 10 amino acids from cysteine to phenylalanine. The kept DNA is CDR3 alone, 30 bases in frame from the first base.